This T cell receptor (beta chain) was recorded in a study of regulatory T cells in long-lasting Graves disease. Study-level findings and limits: Persistent disease samples used TRBV28, TRBJ1-2 and TRBJ2-5 preferentially.

This clonotype was seen more than once but under ten times. The antigen is undetermined. Trimming stripped 2 bases from V and 3 bases from J, with 11 bases between. The CDR3 extends over 15 amino acids. Germline loops: CDR1 LNHDA, CDR2 SQIVND (reference sequence). Building of the TCR beta libraries involved iRepertoire HTBI primers and Arm-PCR of CDR3 regions. TCRdb fed the multiplex PCR reads into MiXCR, producing one record per CDR3 protein. Seen here are approximately 230,000 distinct CDR3 sequences, about 16% observed once, and the top ten hold roughly a fifth. Time point here: newly diagnosed GD, antithyroid drugs for less than 3 months. Extracted PBMC RNA gave rise to the TCR library. Diagnosis followed American Thyroid Association guidelines for Graves' disease.

The source was peripheral blood mononuclear cells (PBMCs), collected at new diagnosis, from a patient treated with antithyroid drugs. The receptor was derived from a female donor with Graves disease. This chain uses TRBV19 with TRBJ1-5; weak D call: TRBD1 (5 bases). Here the CDR3 reads CASSIRGDDNQPQHF. The CDR3 region has the DNA TGTGCCAGTAGTATACGGGGCGATGACAATCAGCCCCAGCATTTT.